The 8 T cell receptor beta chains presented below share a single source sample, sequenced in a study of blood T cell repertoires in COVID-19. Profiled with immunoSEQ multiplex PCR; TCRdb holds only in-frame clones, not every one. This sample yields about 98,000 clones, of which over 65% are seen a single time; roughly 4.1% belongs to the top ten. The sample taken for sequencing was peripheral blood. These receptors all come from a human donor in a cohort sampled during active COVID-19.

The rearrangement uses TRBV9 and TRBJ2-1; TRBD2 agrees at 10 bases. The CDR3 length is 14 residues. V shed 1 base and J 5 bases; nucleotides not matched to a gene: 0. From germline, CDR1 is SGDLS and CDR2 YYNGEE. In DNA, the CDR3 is TGTGCCAGCAGCGTAACTAGCGGGAACAATGAGCAGTTCTTC. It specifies CASSVTSGNNEQFF.

CDR3 bases: TGCGCCAGCAGCTGGGCCCTAGCGGGGAGGATCTACAATGAGCAGTTCTTC. Translated: CASSWALAGRIYNEQFF. The genes are TRBV5-1 and TRBJ2-1; 9 bases map to TRBD2. The CDR3 consists of 17 residues. The V gene end was trimmed by 3 bases and the J gene end by 3 bases; junction bases not matched to a gene: 10. The germline V gene has CDR1 SGHRS and CDR2 YFSETQ.

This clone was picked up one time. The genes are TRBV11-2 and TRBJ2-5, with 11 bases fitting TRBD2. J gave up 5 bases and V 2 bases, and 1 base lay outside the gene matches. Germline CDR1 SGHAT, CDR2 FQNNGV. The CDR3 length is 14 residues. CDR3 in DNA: TGTGCCAGCAGCTTACGACTAGCGGGGGAGACCCAGTACTTC. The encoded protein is CASSLRLAGETQYF.

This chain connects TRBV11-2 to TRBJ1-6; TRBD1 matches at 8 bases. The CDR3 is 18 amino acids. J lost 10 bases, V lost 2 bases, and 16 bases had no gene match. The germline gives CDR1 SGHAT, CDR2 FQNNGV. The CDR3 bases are TGTGCCAGCAGCTTATTCCTTCTTGGGACAGGAATTGGGTCACCCCTCCACTTT. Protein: CASSLFLLGTGIGSPLHF.

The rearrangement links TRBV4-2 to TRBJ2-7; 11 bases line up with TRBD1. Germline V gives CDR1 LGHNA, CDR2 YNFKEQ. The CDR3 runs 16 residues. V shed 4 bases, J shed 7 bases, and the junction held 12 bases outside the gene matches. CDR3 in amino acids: CASSPVVGQGAPEQYF. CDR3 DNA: TGTGCCAGCAGCCCCGTGGTAGGACAGGGGGCGCCTGAGCAGTACTTC.

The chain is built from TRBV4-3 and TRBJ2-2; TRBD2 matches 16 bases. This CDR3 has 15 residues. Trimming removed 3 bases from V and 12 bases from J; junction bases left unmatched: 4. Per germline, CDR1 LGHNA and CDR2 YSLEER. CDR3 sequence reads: CASSQGTSGGAQLFF. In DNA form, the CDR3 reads TGCGCCAGCAGCCAGGGGACTAGCGGGGGGGCCCAGCTGTTTTTT.

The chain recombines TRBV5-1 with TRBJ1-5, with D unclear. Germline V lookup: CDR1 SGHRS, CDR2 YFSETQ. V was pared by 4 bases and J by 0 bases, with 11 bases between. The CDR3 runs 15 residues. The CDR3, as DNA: TGCGCCAGCAGCGCCGACGGGGATAGCAATCAGCCCCAGCATTTT. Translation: CASSADGDSNQPQHF. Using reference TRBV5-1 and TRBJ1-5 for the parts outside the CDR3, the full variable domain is KAGVTQTPRYLIKTRGQQVTLSCSPISGHRSVSWYQQTPGQGLQFLFEYFSETQRNKGNFPGRFSGRQFSNSRSEMNVSTLELGDSALYLCASSADGDSNQPQHFGDGTRLSIL.

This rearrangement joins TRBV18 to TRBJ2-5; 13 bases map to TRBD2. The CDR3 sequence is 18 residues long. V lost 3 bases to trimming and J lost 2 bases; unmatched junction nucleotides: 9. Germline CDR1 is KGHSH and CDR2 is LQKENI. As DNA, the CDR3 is TGTGCCAGCTCACCGACTAGCGGGGGGATAGGAGGACAAGAGACCCAGTACTTC. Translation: CASSPTSGGIGGQETQYF.